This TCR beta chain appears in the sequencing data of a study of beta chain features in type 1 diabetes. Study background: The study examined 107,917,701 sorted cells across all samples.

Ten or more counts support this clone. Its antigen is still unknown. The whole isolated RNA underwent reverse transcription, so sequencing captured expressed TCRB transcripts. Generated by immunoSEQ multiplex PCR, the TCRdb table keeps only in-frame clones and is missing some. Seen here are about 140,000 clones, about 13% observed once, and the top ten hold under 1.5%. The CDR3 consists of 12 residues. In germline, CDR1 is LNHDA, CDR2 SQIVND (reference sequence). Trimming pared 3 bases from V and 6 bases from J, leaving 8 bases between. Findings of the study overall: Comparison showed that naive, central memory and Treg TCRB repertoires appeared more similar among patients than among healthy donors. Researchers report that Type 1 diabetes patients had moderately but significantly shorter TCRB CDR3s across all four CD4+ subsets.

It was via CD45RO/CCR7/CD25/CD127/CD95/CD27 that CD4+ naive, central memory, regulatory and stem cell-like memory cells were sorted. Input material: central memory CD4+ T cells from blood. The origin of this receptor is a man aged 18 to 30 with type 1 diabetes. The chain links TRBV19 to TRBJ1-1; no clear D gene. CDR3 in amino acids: CASSIVGSEAFF. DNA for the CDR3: TGTGCCAGTAGTATCGTCGGATCTGAAGCTTTCTTT.